One and the same sample provided the 3 T cell receptor beta chains below, sequenced in a study of early T cells in non-severe SARS-CoV-2 infection. TCRdb reanalysed the 5' RACE reads using MiXCR and keeps one entry per CDR3 protein. The sample contains tens of thousands of distinct CDR3 sequences, roughly 6.5% of which appear only once. What was sequenced was whole blood. The receptors stem from an adult who was a healthcare worker with PCR-confirmed SARS-CoV-2 infection or an uninfected control (not recorded which).

This clonotype was found many times. This rearrangement joins TRBV20-1 to TRBJ2-1; D possibly uses TRBD1 or TRBD2 (6 bases each). CDR1 is DFQATT, CDR2 SNEGSKA, per germline (reference sequence). The ends were cut back, 0 bases at V and 5 bases at J, with 17 bases in the middle. CDR3 size: 16 residues. This chain's CDR3 is CSARDPRGAFNNEQFF. The CDR3 nucleotides are TGCAGTGCTAGAGATCCGAGGGGGGCGTTCAACAATGAGCAGTTCTTC.

The rearrangement links TRBV18 to TRBJ1-3, with D perhaps TRBD1 (5 bases). The CDR3 has 16 residues. Trimming stripped 1 base from V and 7 bases from J, with 17 bases between. The germline CDR1 and CDR2 sequences are KGHSH and LQKENI. CDR3 DNA sequence: TGTGCCAGCTCACCACGATCGGGACCCCTACGTAACACCATATATTTT. This codes for CASSPRSGPLRNTIYF.

This clonotype was seen repeatedly, ten times or more. The V call is TRBV10-3, the J call TRBJ2-7; possibly TRBD1 for D (6 bases). The CDR3 is made up of 13 amino acids. CDR1 ENHRY and CDR2 SYGVKD come from the germline V gene. V lost 7 bases, J lost 5 bases, and 15 bases lay in between. Here the CDR3 DNA reads TGTGCCATCATGAAGGGGGACCCCCACGAGCAGTACTTC. Its translation: CAIMKGDPHEQYF.